Below, 6 T cell receptor beta chains from the same sample are listed, as sequenced in a study of OX40 agonist ivuxolimab in advanced cancers. Some clones are missing from TCRdb's copy, which holds only in-frame ones; the method was immunoSEQ multiplex PCR. The sample has roughly 15,000 clones, roughly 75% seen once. The sample consisted of CD4+ or CD8+ T cells sorted from blood, taken in a trial of the OX40 agonist ivuxolimab. These receptor sequences come from an adult with an advanced solid tumor such as melanoma, head and neck, liver or kidney cancer.

The J gene is TRBJ1-1, the V gene TRBV14; D ambiguous. Germline V lookup: CDR1 SGHDN, CDR2 FVKESK. V shed 1 base and J shed 1 base, with 1 base lying between them. The CDR3 contains 12 residues. The CDR3: CASSQGNTEAFF. CDR3 DNA: TGTGCCAGCAGCCAAGGGAACACTGAAGCTTTCTTT. Filled out from reference TRBV14 and TRBJ1-1, the complete variable domain reads EAGVTQFPSHSVIEKGQTVTLRCDPISGHDNLYWYRRVMGKEIKFLLHFVKESKQDESGMPNNRFLAERTGGTYSTLKVQPAELEDSGVYFCASSQGNTEAFFGQGTRLTVV.

V gene TRBV7-2 combines with J gene TRBJ2-7; a weak D match, TRBD1 (6 bases). V was clipped by 2 bases and J by 3 bases, with 17 bases between them. Germline V gene lookup returns CDR1 SGHTA and CDR2 FQGNSA. CDR3 length: 16 residues. The CDR3 region is CASSLSVVGAHYEQYF. The CDR3 nucleotides read TGTGCCAGCAGCTTATCGGTTGTGGGGGCACACTACGAGCAGTACTTC.

The chain uses TRBV4-1 and TRBJ2-6, with TRBD1 matching over 9 bases. J gave up 1 base and V 5 bases, and 0 bases lay outside the gene matches. CDR3 size: 15 residues. The germline V gene encodes CDR1 MGHRA and CDR2 YSYEKL. Here the CDR3 reads CASSGQGSGANVLTF. CDR3 in DNA: TGCGCCAGCAGCGGACAGGGGTCTGGGGCCAACGTCCTGACTTTC.

The chain couples TRBV5-5 to TRBJ1-5; D unresolved. Trimming removed 0 bases from V and 0 bases from J, with 7 bases in between. The CDR3 is 15 residues long. Per the germline V gene, CDR1 is SGHKS and CDR2 is YYEKEE (reference sequence). In nucleotides, the CDR3 is TGTGCCAGCAGCTTGGGAGGAGTTAGCAATCAGCCCCAGCATTTT. It translates to CASSLGGVSNQPQHF.

This clone was seen more than once but under ten times. One junction end disagrees with the germline gene, perhaps due to a read error. Other DNA sequences from this sample encode an identical CDR3 as well. The chain uses TRBV5-1 and TRBJ2-1; D is uncertain. CDR1 SGHRS and CDR2 YFSETQ come from the germline V gene. There are 14 residues in the CDR3. Here the CDR3 DNA reads TGTGCCAGCAGCTTGGTTAGTAGCCACAATGAGCAGTTCTTC. This sequence encodes CASSLVSSHNEQFF.

The chain couples TRBV6-1 to TRBJ2-7; D perhaps matches TRBD1 (5 bases). Germline-derived CDR1 and CDR2 are MNHNS and SASEGT. The CDR3 runs to 15 residues. With 6 bases removed from V and 3 bases from J, the gap between germline ends came to 18 bases. DNA for the CDR3: TGTGCCAGCAGATCTTCAGGGTCAACTATCTACGAGCAGTACTTC. Protein: CASRSSGSTIYEQYF.